The rows below give T cell receptor beta chains drawn from one sample of a study of early T cells in non-severe SARS-CoV-2 infection. One entry per CDR3 protein results from TCRdb running MiXCR on the 5' RACE reads. The sample carries some 85,000 distinct CDR3 sequences, approximately 15% recorded once. The sample taken for sequencing was whole blood. These TCRs come from an adult who was a healthcare worker with PCR-confirmed SARS-CoV-2 infection or an uninfected control (not recorded which). Each CDR3 is given with its conserved first and last residue. Fields, in order: V gene, D gene, clone size, J gene, CDR3 protein, CDR3 DNA. The D gene is left open where the match is weak. The size entry is marked missing in some rows and otherwise reads once, few, many or a size class.

TRBV6-5,NA,few,TRBJ1-5,CASSYSARGSQPQHF,TGTGCCAGCAGTTACTCGGCGAGGGGGAGTCAGCCCCAGCATTTT
TRBV6-5,NA,NA,TRBJ1-5,CASASLTGSNQPQHF,TGTGCCAGCGCTTCTTTGACGGGGAGCAATCAGCCCCAGCATTTT
TRBV11-2,NA,many,TRBJ2-5,CASSLVAGLFGLQETQYF,TGTGCCAGCAGCTTAGTGGCAGGGTTGTTCGGACTACAAGAGACCCAGTACTTC
TRBV29-1,TRBD1,NA,TRBJ1-2,CSVERGPDYGHTF,TGCAGCGTTGAAAGGGGGCCCGACTATGGCCACACCTTC
TRBV6-5,NA,few,TRBJ2-2,CASSLSGGHTGELFF,TGTGCCAGCAGTTTGTCCGGAGGGCACACCGGGGAGCTGTTTTTT
TRBV5-6,NA,NA,TRBJ2-3,CASSRFLEQYF,TGTGCCAGCAGCCGCTTTTTGGAGCAGTATTTT
TRBV12-3/TRBV12-4,NA,NA,TRBJ2-7,CASSFSGEQYF,TGTGCCAGCAGTTTTTCTGGCGAGCAGTACTTC
TRBV5-1,NA,few,TRBJ1-1,CASSFMENTEAFF,TGCGCCAGCAGCTTCATGGAGAACACTGAAGCTTTCTTT
TRBV12-3/TRBV12-4,NA,few,TRBJ1-4,CASSLDGEKLFF,TGTGCCAGCAGTTTAGATGGCGAAAAACTGTTTTTT
TRBV5-1,NA,few,TRBJ1-1,CASSPDSPSGAFF,TGCGCCAGCAGCCCCGACAGTCCTTCGGGAGCTTTCTTT
TRBV20-1,NA,many,TRBJ2-7,CSARTSRRGYEQYF,TGCAGTGCCCGCACCTCCCGGCGGGGATACGAGCAGTACTTC
TRBV27,TRBD1,NA,TRBJ2-7,CASTPAGQGARRFNEQYF,TGTGCCAGCACCCCCGCGGGACAGGGGGCGCGGCGCTTCAACGAGCAGTACTTC
TRBV29-1,NA,NA,TRBJ2-1,CSVRFYNEQFF,TGCAGCGTGAGGTTTTACAATGAGCAGTTCTTC
TRBV7-2,NA,many,TRBJ2-3,CASSSTVDTQYF,TGTGCCAGCAGCTCGACTGTAGATACGCAGTATTTT
TRBV7-9,TRBD1,NA,TRBJ2-1,CASSIYRGPNNEQFF,TGTGCCAGCAGCATCTACAGGGGGCCTAACAATGAGCAGTTCTTC
TRBV27,NA,NA,TRBJ2-7,CASSNGSPGYEQYF,TGTGCCAGCAGTAACGGATCGCCGGGCTACGAGCAGTACTTC
TRBV27,NA,many,TRBJ2-3,CASGGGRGDTQYF,TGTGCCAGCGGTGGTGGGCGGGGTGATACGCAGTATTTT
TRBV7-2,NA,NA,TRBJ1-5,CASSLDWGRPQHF,TGTGCCAGCAGCTTAGACTGGGGCAGGCCCCAGCATTTT
TRBV2,TRBD2,many,TRBJ2-1,CASSYSGGAHTPFSEQFF,TGTGCCAGCAGTTATAGCGGGGGGGCACACACCCCTTTTAGTGAGCAGTTCTTC
TRBV10-2,NA,NA,TRBJ1-3,CASRDISGNTIYF,TGCGCCAGCAGGGACATATCTGGAAACACCATATATTTT
TRBV28,NA,NA,TRBJ1-6,CASSPPRNIASPLHF,TGTGCCAGCAGCCCGCCGCGGAACATTGCTTCACCCCTCCACTTT
TRBV5-1,NA,NA,TRBJ2-3,CASWEDHSTDTQYF,TGCGCCAGCTGGGAGGATCATAGCACAGATACGCAGTATTTT
TRBV7-8,NA,many,TRBJ2-1,CASSFSQGNEQFF,TGTGCCAGCAGCTTTTCGCAGGGTAATGAGCAGTTCTTC
TRBV5-6,NA,few,TRBJ2-2,CASSLARELFF,TGTGCCAGCAGTCTCGCCCGGGAGCTGTTTTTT
TRBV6-1,TRBD2,many,TRBJ2-5,CASSPASASGARAQYF,TGTGCCAGCAGCCCAGCGTCGGCTAGCGGGGCCCGGGCCCAGTACTTC
TRBV6-5,TRBD1,many,TRBJ2-2,CASSYSGDRNTGELFF,TGTGCCAGCAGTTACTCTGGGGACAGAAACACCGGGGAGCTGTTTTTT
TRBV11-2,TRBD2,NA,TRBJ2-3,CASSPRGAGDPDTQYF,TGTGCCAGCAGCCCGCGGGGAGCGGGGGACCCAGATACGCAGTATTTT
TRBV9,TRBD2,NA,TRBJ2-1,CASSPRSGGAGDNEQFF,TGTGCCAGCAGCCCCCGTAGCGGGGGGGCTGGGGACAATGAGCAGTTCTTC
TRBV6-1,TRBD1,few,TRBJ2-7,CAVQRGLPYEQYF,TGTGCCGTGCAGAGGGGGCTTCCATACGAGCAGTACTTC
TRBV11-2,TRBD1,few,TRBJ2-3,CASSPRGDTQYF,TGTGCCAGCAGCCCCAGGGGGGATACGCAGTATTTT
TRBV3-1,NA,NA,TRBJ1-2,CASSLRVGAEGYTF,TGTGCCAGCAGCCTCCGGGTTGGGGCTGAAGGCTACACCTTC
TRBV6-1,NA,NA,TRBJ1-2,CASSEPGQDYGYTF,TGTGCCAGCAGTGAACCGGGACAAGACTATGGCTACACCTTC
TRBV10-3,TRBD1,few,TRBJ2-7,CAISQQGRSYEQYF,TGTGCCATCAGCCAACAGGGGCGGTCGTACGAGCAGTACTTC
TRBV30,NA,many,TRBJ1-1,CAWSVRVGAFF,TGTGCCTGGAGTGTAAGGGTCGGAGCTTTCTTT
TRBV19,NA,many,TRBJ2-1,CASSPRLLFNEQFF,TGTGCCAGTAGTCCCCGTCTGCTCTTCAATGAGCAGTTCTTC
TRBV3-1,TRBD1,many,TRBJ2-4,CASSQDAGTGGAGNIQYF,TGTGCCAGCAGCCAAGACGCCGGGACAGGGGGCGCGGGGAACATTCAGTACTTC
TRBV6-6,NA,many,TRBJ1-6,CASSGDSRNSPLHF,TGTGCCAGCAGTGGTGACAGTAGGAATTCACCCCTCCACTTT
TRBV20-1,NA,few,TRBJ1-6,CSARDLSGGDGGYNSPLHF,TGCAGTGCTAGAGATCTTTCCGGCGGGGACGGGGGATATAATTCACCCCTCCACTTT
TRBV5-1,TRBD1,few,TRBJ2-7,CASSSGPGQGAHEQYF,TGCGCCAGCAGCTCGGGGCCGGGACAGGGCGCTCACGAGCAGTACTTC
TRBV6-1,TRBD1,NA,TRBJ2-4,CASSELLKGPGQGMKAKNIQYF,TGTGCCAGCAGTGAACTCTTGAAAGGCCCGGGACAGGGGATGAAGGCCAAAAACATTCAGTACTTC
TRBV29-1,NA,few,TRBJ1-1,CSVDVVNTEAFF,TGCAGCGTTGATGTGGTAAACACTGAAGCTTTCTTT
TRBV11-2,NA,few,TRBJ2-7,CASSSEVGGRYEQYF,TGTGCCAGCAGCTCCGAGGTTGGGGGACGGTACGAGCAGTACTTC
TRBV14,NA,few,TRBJ1-4,CASSLSLRENEKLFF,TGTGCCAGCAGCCTATCTCTCAGGGAAAATGAAAAACTGTTTTTT
TRBV3-1,TRBD2,many,TRBJ2-5,CASSQGWTSEETQYF,TGTGCCAGCAGCCAAGGCTGGACTAGCGAGGAGACCCAGTACTTC
TRBV5-4,NA,few,TRBJ2-3,CASSTQGGADTQYF,TGTGCCAGCAGCACACAGGGCGGCGCGGATACGCAGTATTTT
TRBV7-6,TRBD2,few,TRBJ2-7,CASSPQLAGGSYEQYF,TGTGCCAGCAGCCCACAACTAGCGGGGGGATCCTACGAGCAGTACTTC
TRBV13,NA,many,TRBJ2-5,CASTPRGWGEETQYF,TGTGCCAGCACCCCCCGGGGGTGGGGGGAAGAGACCCAGTACTTC
TRBV12-3/TRBV12-4,TRBD1,many,TRBJ1-6,CASSLQGGNSPLHF,TGTGCCAGCAGTTTGCAGGGGGGGAATTCACCCCTCCACTTT
TRBV3-1,TRBD1,few,TRBJ2-1,CASSPIAGGGYNEQFF,TGTGCCAGCAGCCCTATAGCAGGGGGTGGGTACAATGAGCAGTTCTTC
TRBV5-1,TRBD2,NA,TRBJ2-1,CASSSQGLAYNEQFF,TGCGCCAGCAGCTCTCAGGGACTAGCGTACAATGAGCAGTTCTTC
TRBV10-1,NA,few,TRBJ1-1,CATTRDLSTEAFF,TGCGCCACGACTAGGGATTTGAGCACTGAAGCTTTCTTT
TRBV6-5,TRBD1,few,TRBJ1-3,CASSSTGGVGNTIYF,TGTGCCAGCAGTTCGACAGGGGGCGTTGGAAACACCATATATTTT
TRBV5-1,NA,few,TRBJ2-5,CASSLEGLEGLQETQYF,TGCGCCAGCAGCTTGGAAGGTCTGGAGGGCCTCCAAGAGACCCAGTACTTC
TRBV6-1,TRBD1,few,TRBJ1-6,CASSEAGQWSPLHF,TGTGCCAGCAGTGAAGCGGGACAGTGGTCACCCCTCCACTTT
TRBV11-2,NA,many,TRBJ2-7,CASSSAYEQYF,TGTGCCAGCAGCTCTGCCTACGAGCAGTACTTC
TRBV4-1,NA,many,TRBJ1-6,CASSQESVFNSPLHF,TGCGCCAGCAGCCAAGAGTCGGTTTTTAATTCACCCCTCCACTTT